The following is a TCR beta chain sequence with its context. Profiled with immunoSEQ multiplex PCR; TCRdb holds only in-frame clones, not every one. Altogether about 70,000 clones are present, just under 97% being singletons, with the ten largest covering roughly 0.21%. This specimen comes from a study of technical replicates of blood from a handful of donors. The length of the CDR3 is 16 residues. Losses at the gene ends were 4 bases for V and 9 bases for J; bases not matched to a gene: 11. CDR1 SEHNR and CDR2 FQNEAQ come from the germline V gene (reference sequence). This receptor was identified in a human donor in good health. The chain uses TRBV7-9 and TRBJ1-3, with TRBD1 matching 11 bases. The sequenced material came from T cells isolated from PBMCs. CDR3 in amino acids: CASSSPRGTGGSTIYF. The CDR3 bases are TGTGCCAGCAGCTCACCTAGGGGGACAGGGGGGTCCACCATATATTTT.